These 31 T cell receptor beta chains share one sample of origin, sequenced in a study of identical twins. TCRdb called the 5' RACE reads again in MiXCR, with one record for every CDR3 protein. The sample includes 400,000 to 550,000 distinct CDR3 sequences, 20% to 30% of them seen just once. A further study also used this sample, focusing on T cells expressing NK-cell markers.

Input material: CD4+ T cells sorted from blood. The receptors were gathered from a woman aged 18-30 years in good health.

The rearrangement uses TRBV12-3 or TRBV12-4 and TRBJ1-5; TRBD1 might be the D (5 bases). This CDR3 has 12 residues. V lost 8 bases, J lost 5 bases, and 10 bases lay in between. CDR3 nucleotide sequence: TGTGCCAGCGGGACTCAAGATCAGCCCCAGCATTTT. This codes for CASGTQDQPQHF.

In its sample, this clonotype was seen a few times. The chain uses TRBV7-9 and TRBJ2-7, with TRBD1 matching over 7 bases. The CDR3 loop spans 14 amino acids. With 3 bases clipped from V and 3 bases from J, the junction kept 5 bases outside the gene matches. From germline, CDR1 is SEHNR and CDR2 FQNEAQ (reference sequence). The CDR3 here is CASSFGTAYYEQYF. In DNA, the CDR3 is TGTGCCAGCAGCTTCGGGACAGCCTACTACGAGCAGTACTTC.

The genes are TRBV7-2 and TRBJ2-5; 9 bases line up with TRBD1. The CDR3 totals 14 residues. CDR1 is SGHTA, CDR2 FQGNSA, per germline. V gave up 5 bases and J gave up 8 bases; unmatched junction bases: 9. The CDR3 region is CASSADRGVLTQYF. The CDR3 coding sequence is TGTGCCAGCAGCGCGGACAGGGGTGTTTTAACCCAGTACTTC.

V is TRBV7-2 and J is TRBJ2-3; maybe TRBD2 (6 bases). There are 15 residues in the CDR3. Germline V CDR1 and CDR2: SGHTA, FQGNSA. The germline V and J ends were trimmed by 1 base and 5 bases, with 13 bases remaining between them. CDR3 sequence (DNA): TGTGCCAGCAGCTTAGACGGGAGTGGTAGAGATACGCAGTATTTT. This codes for CASSLDGSGRDTQYF.

This clonotype was picked up a small number of times. The chain couples TRBV9 to TRBJ2-3; D is ambiguous. The CDR3 totals 16 residues. V was shortened by 4 bases and J by 4 bases, with 19 bases between the two germline ends. Germline CDR1 reads SGDLS; CDR2 reads YYNGEE. CDR3 sequence reads: CASSPRHQGRADTQYF. DNA for the CDR3: TGTGCCAGCAGCCCGCGCCACCAAGGGCGTGCAGATACGCAGTATTTT.

This clonotype has only a few counts. The rearrangement joins TRBV20-1 to TRBJ1-1, with TRBD1 identical over 7 bases. Trimming took 6 bases from V and 5 from J; bases not matched to a gene: 9. The CDR3 sequence is 13 residues long. CDR1 DFQATT and CDR2 SNEGSKA come from the germline V gene (reference sequence). Written as DNA, the CDR3 is TGCAGTGCCCCGGGACAGCTGGGGACTGAAGCTTTCTTT. Protein product: CSAPGQLGTEAFF.

This clonotype has ten or more counts. The chain uses TRBV29-1 and TRBJ2-3; TRBD2 matches 10 bases. Germline V gene sequence: CDR1 SQVTM, CDR2 ANQGSEA. With 4 bases clipped from V and 4 bases from J, the junction kept 5 bases outside the gene matches. The CDR3 consists of 14 residues. Written as DNA, the CDR3 is TGCAGCGTTGGGGCTAGCGGGGGCTCAGATACGCAGTATTTT. Its translation is CSVGASGGSDTQYF.

This clonotype was found a few times. This chain uses TRBV10-3 with TRBJ1-1; possible D gene TRBD1, 6 bases. Germline V lookup: CDR1 ENHRY, CDR2 SYGVKD. The germline V and J ends were trimmed by 6 bases and 0 bases, with 8 bases remaining between them. This CDR3 has 13 residues. The CDR3 DNA reads TGTGCCATCAGGCCAGGGGTGAACACTGAAGCTTTCTTT. Translating it yields CAIRPGVNTEAFF.

This clonotype has a handful of counts. The V call is TRBV7-2, the J call TRBJ1-1; D perhaps matches TRBD1 (6 bases). Germline V gives CDR1 SGHTA, CDR2 FQGNSA. V was cut by 5 bases and J by 9 bases, with 16 bases left in between. There are 13 residues in the CDR3. DNA for the CDR3: TGTGCCAGCAGCCAGGGGACAACCTCTAAAGCTTTCTTT. It translates to CASSQGTTSKAFF.

This clonotype was seen more than once but under ten times. V is TRBV5-1 and J is TRBJ2-7; D may be TRBD1 or TRBD2 (5 bases each). CDR1 and CDR2 from the germline V gene are SGHRS and YFSETQ. The CDR3 length is 15 residues. Trimming took 4 bases from V and 5 from J, leaving 19 bases between them. In DNA, the CDR3 is TGCGCCAGCAGCCCGAACCCCGGGACGGTCAACGAGCAGTACTTC. It translates to CASSPNPGTVNEQYF.

This rearrangement joins TRBV5-1 to TRBJ2-1; 8 nucleotides line up with TRBD2. J was trimmed by 6 bases and V by 6 bases; bases with no gene match: 11. CDR3 size: 15 residues. CDR1 is SGHRS and CDR2 is YFSETQ in the germline V gene. The CDR3 DNA reads TGCGCCAGCATGGGGTTTTCGGGGGGGCTCAATGAGCAGTTCTTC. Its translation is CASMGFSGGLNEQFF.

This clonotype was seen a handful of times. This chain connects TRBV7-9 to TRBJ2-7; D remains unclear. The CDR3 extends over 14 amino acids. Germline values: CDR1 SEHNR, CDR2 FQNEAQ (reference sequence). Trimming took off 4 bases at V and 6 bases at J, with 16 bases between the two ends. CDR3 sequence reads: CASSSVGQVGEQYF. CDR3 nucleotides: TGTGCCAGCAGCTCCGTGGGCCAGGTGGGCGAGCAGTACTTC.

The chain couples TRBV2 to TRBJ2-1; 9 bases agree with TRBD2. This CDR3 has 16 amino acids. From germline, CDR1 is SNHLY and CDR2 FYNNEI. The V segment lost 2 bases and the J segment 7 bases; nucleotides outside the gene matches: 9. CDR3 sequence reads: CASSEPDSGGWNEQFF. The DNA of the CDR3 is TGTGCCAGCAGTGAACCTGATAGCGGGGGCTGGAATGAGCAGTTCTTC.

V gene TRBV11-1 combines with J gene TRBJ2-1; 9 positions match TRBD1. The germline V gene has CDR1 SGHAT and CDR2 FQDESV (reference sequence). Trimming at V came to 4 bases and at J to 2 bases, leaving 15 bases not matched to a gene. The CDR3 totals 19 residues. CDR3 in amino acids: CASSSRGQGYLVTYNEQFF. DNA of the CDR3: TGTGCCAGCAGCTCTCGGGGACAGGGATACTTAGTCACCTACAATGAGCAGTTCTTC.

V usage is TRBV6-5 and J usage is TRBJ2-1; TRBD2 agrees at 9 bases. CDR1 and CDR2 (germline): MNHEY, SVGAGI. V shed 3 bases, J shed 5 bases, and the junction held 5 bases outside the gene matches. This CDR3 region has 15 residues. The CDR3 loop reads CASSYSASGDNEQFF. The CDR3 DNA sequence: TGTGCCAGCAGTTATTCGGCTAGCGGGGACAATGAGCAGTTCTTC.

This chain links TRBV12-3 or TRBV12-4 with TRBJ2-1; no clear D. This CDR3 spans 14 amino acids. V was clipped by 8 bases and J by 2 bases, with 13 bases between them. The CDR3 coding sequence is TGTGCCAGCGCCCAGGCTGGCGCCTACAATGAGCAGTTCTTC. Amino acid sequence: CASAQAGAYNEQFF.

The chain joins TRBV14 to TRBJ2-1, with 15 bases aligning to TRBD2. V lost 4 bases to trimming and J lost 11 bases; unmatched junction nucleotides: 6. The CDR3 is made up of 15 amino acids. The germline CDR1 and CDR2 sequences are SGHDN and FVKESK. DNA of the CDR3: TGTGCCAGCAGCCTCGGACTAGCGGGAGGGCCGCAGCAGTTCTTC. Its translation is CASSLGLAGGPQQFF.

In its sample, this clonotype was seen a few times. V is TRBV10-3 and J is TRBJ1-1; D unresolved. The CDR3 is made up of 14 amino acids. From germline, CDR1 is ENHRY and CDR2 SYGVKD. Trimming removed 7 bases at V and 0 bases at J, with 12 bases between. CDR3 sequence reads: CAITGGSMNTEAFF. The CDR3 bases are TGTGCCATCACCGGTGGGAGCATGAACACTGAAGCTTTCTTT.

The sample holds a few counts of this clonotype. CDR3 sequence: CASRGQLNQPQHF. The CDR3 nucleotides read TGTGCCAGCAGGGGACAGCTAAATCAGCCCCAGCATTTT. The J gene is TRBJ1-5, the V gene TRBV28, with 7 bases lining up with TRBD1. V shed 6 bases and J 4 bases; nucleotides not matched to a gene: 3. Germline V CDR1 and CDR2: MDHEN, SYDVKM. This CDR3 has 13 residues.

The chain couples TRBV10-3 to TRBJ2-1, with TRBD2 matching 8 bases. The CDR3 sequence is 15 residues long. CDR1 is ENHRY, CDR2 SYGVKD, per germline. The ends lost 4 bases at V and 4 bases at J; junction bases unmatched: 6. The CDR3, as DNA: TGTGCCATCAGTGCCCTAGCGGGCCATTACAATGAGCAGTTCTTC. Translation gives CAISALAGHYNEQFF.

The chain employs TRBV7-3 and TRBJ2-2, with D perhaps matching TRBD1 (7 bases). The CDR3 is 18 amino acids. V lost 5 bases and J lost 9, with 28 bases in between. Per germline, CDR1 SGHTA and CDR2 FQGTGA. CDR3 bases: TGTGCCAGCAGCCGCACCCCTGGCAGGAGGGGGCGGTTTAGGGAGCTGTTTTTT. Its translation: CASSRTPGRRGRFRELFF.

This clonotype was seen a handful of times. The chain employs TRBV3-1 and TRBJ2-6; D gene unclear. Deletions cut 4 bases from V and 3 bases from J, with 10 bases between. The germline gives CDR1 LGHDT, CDR2 YNNKEL (reference sequence). This CDR3 spans 15 amino acids. In nucleotides, the CDR3 is TGTGCCAGCAGCCGCAAGAACTTTGGGGCCAACGTCCTGACTTTC. It codes for CASSRKNFGANVLTF. Filled out from reference TRBV3-1 and TRBJ2-6, the complete variable domain reads DTAVSQTPKYLVTQMGNDKSIKCEQNLGHDTMYWYKQDSKKFLKIMFSYNNKELIINETVPNRFSPKSPDKAHLNLHINSLELGDSAVYFCASSRKNFGANVLTFGAGSRLTVL.

The rearrangement links TRBV5-1 to TRBJ2-7, with TRBD2 matching 11 bases. V lost 5 bases to trimming and J lost 3 bases; unmatched junction nucleotides: 4. Germline CDR1 and CDR2: SGHRS and YFSETQ. The CDR3 sequence is 14 residues long. CDR3 nucleotides: TGCGCCAGCAGGTGGGGGACTAGCGGCTACGAGCAGTACTTC. Translation: CASRWGTSGYEQYF.

This clonotype was found a few times. V gene TRBV3-1 combines with J gene TRBJ2-7; D ambiguous. The germline V and J ends were trimmed by 0 bases and 9 bases, with 9 bases remaining between them. The CDR3 extends over 12 amino acids. Germline assignment: CDR1 LGHDT and CDR2 YNNKEL (reference sequence). CDR3: CASSQELSGQYF. The CDR3 coding sequence is TGTGCCAGCAGCCAAGAACTTTCGGGGCAGTACTTC.

The J gene is TRBJ2-1, the V gene TRBV18; 8 bases match TRBD1. Unmatched junction bases numbered 17, after V lost 3 bases and J lost 7 bases. Germline values: CDR1 KGHSH, CDR2 LQKENI. CDR3 size: 18 residues. The CDR3: CASSPSALLGQGRNEQFF. DNA for the CDR3: TGTGCCAGCTCACCTAGCGCACTCCTAGGACAGGGTAGAAATGAGCAGTTCTTC.

This clonotype was detected a few times. The chain links TRBV5-1 to TRBJ2-7; tentatively, D is TRBD1 (5 bases). CDR1 is SGHRS and CDR2 is YFSETQ in the germline V gene. Trimming stripped 0 bases from V and 6 bases from J, with 13 bases between. The CDR3 runs 14 residues. CDR3 protein: CASSLDVGRAEQYF. In DNA form, the CDR3 reads TGCGCCAGCAGCTTGGATGTCGGCAGGGCCGAGCAGTACTTC.

This clonotype came up a few times. The DNA of the CDR3 is TGCAGTGCTATAGGGACTAGCGGCACAGATACGCAGTATTTT. This sequence encodes CSAIGTSGTDTQYF. The chain carries TRBV20-1 and TRBJ2-3; the match to TRBD2 covers 10 bases. The CDR3 consists of 14 residues. Trimming cost V 4 bases and J 1 base; bases outside gene matches: 2. The germline gives CDR1 DFQATT, CDR2 SNEGSKA (reference sequence).

This clonotype was seen a few times. The chain recombines TRBV6-5 with TRBJ1-1; D is uncertain. This CDR3 has 15 amino acids. V was pared by 0 bases and J by 2 bases, with 10 bases between. Germline CDR1 is MNHEY and CDR2 is SVGAGI. CDR3 nucleotides: TGTGCCAGCAGTTACTCTATCCTGACTAACACTGAAGCTTTCTTT. It codes for CASSYSILTNTEAFF.

This chain links TRBV7-2 with TRBJ2-2; 11 bases are shared with TRBD2. V lost 6 bases and J lost 11; bases outside the gene matches: 11. Per germline, CDR1 SGHTA and CDR2 FQGNSA. The CDR3 runs 15 residues. CDR3 coding DNA: TGTGCCAGCAGTTATAGACTAGCGGGGCGGGCAGAGCTGTTTTTT. This sequence encodes CASSYRLAGRAELFF.

This clonotype appeared a few times. V usage is TRBV12-3 or TRBV12-4 and J usage is TRBJ1-2; D unclear. Trimming pared 6 bases from V and 4 bases from J, leaving 12 bases between. The CDR3 has 13 residues. CDR3 nucleotide sequence: TGTGCCAGCAGCGAGGACCGATTCTATGGCTACACCTTC. This encodes CASSEDRFYGYTF.

This clonotype appeared a few times. The rearrangement links TRBV12-3 or TRBV12-4 to TRBJ2-1, with 9 bases aligning to TRBD2. With V trimmed by 7 bases and J by 6 bases, 10 bases remained unmatched. The CDR3 loop spans 15 amino acids. CDR3 residues: CASIPGREGFNEQFF. In nucleotides, the CDR3 is TGTGCCAGCATCCCGGGGCGGGAGGGGTTCAATGAGCAGTTCTTC.